Reported below is one TCR beta chain. Its antigen is unidentified. This record belongs to a study of cytomegalovirus exposure and HLA in healthy donors. Study-level findings and limits: In an earlier analysis, in roughly 600 donors, most V segments appeared productive either ~87% or ~30% of the time.

Use of 60 Vbeta and 13 Jbeta primers characterized the PCR. Assay used: immunoSEQ multiplex PCR; TCRdb lists only in-frame clones, some missing. The data show 180,000 or so clones, with approximately 59% seen just once and 2.5% to 3% held by the top ten. Despite likely unrecorded immune exposures, the donors were nominally healthy at the time of sampling. What was sequenced was PBMCs. The receptor's source is a man aged 35 to 55 in good health and CMV-seronegative.

The CDR3 here is CASSDRKEEAVHQETQYF. The DNA of the CDR3 is TGTGCCAGCAGTGACAGGAAAGAAGAGGCGGTCCATCAAGAGACCCAGTACTTC. The V and J genes are TRBV6-4 and TRBJ2-5; the D is unclear. Germline CDR1 and CDR2: MRHNA and SNTAGT. The CDR3 has 18 amino acids. Trimming removed 2 bases at V and 2 bases at J, with 21 bases between.